This T cell receptor beta chain was obtained from a study of blood T cell repertoires in COVID-19. Study at large: Whether acute or convalescent, the COVID-19 samples came from the United States, Italy and Spain.

CDR1 and CDR2 from the germline V gene are SGHNT and YYREEE (reference sequence). The trim removed 4 bases at V and 2 bases at J, leaving 10 bases unmatched. The CDR3 has 16 residues. Individuals aged about 18 to 90 years were recruited from fewer than 30 US areas. Allocation to cohorts depended on clinical history reported by the participants. Source study methods: Estimation of nucleated cell counts was performed using reference gene primer amplification. Produced via immunoSEQ multiplex PCR; TCRdb's table is partial and in-frame only. V and J calls and clone size are those listed in that table; D and trimming were worked out from the DNA. The data contain 230,000 or so clones, about 91% of them seen just once; the ten biggest clones take up roughly 14%.

The TCR originated in a woman between 45 and 65 years old with acute COVID-19. The material sequenced was PBMCs or T cells enriched from blood (not recorded which). The gene calls are TRBV5-4 and TRBJ2-7, with 9 nucleotides matching TRBD1. Written as DNA, the CDR3 is TGTGCCAGCAGCCTATATGGGACAGGGAATACCTACGAGCAGTACTTC. Amino acid sequence: CASSLYGTGNTYEQYF.